The T cell receptor (beta chain) described here comes from a study of CD8+CD57+ T cells in acquired aplastic anemia. It was genomic DNA that served as the template for profiling TCR beta VDJ and CDR3. TCRdb recomputed calls from the reads with MiXCR, one row per CDR3 protein. The sample holds about 160,000 distinct CDR3 sequences, over 55% seen once. Individuals selected for sequencing had exhibited CD8+CD57+ cell expansion on flow cytometry. V was clipped by 2 bases and J by 4 bases, with 17 bases between them. The CDR3 consists of 16 residues. Germline V gene sequence: CDR1 SGHTA, CDR2 FQGTGA. The sample consisted of sorted CD4+, CD8+, or CD8+CD57+ T cells (not recorded which) from PBMCs. The sequence was collected from a human donor with aplastic anemia. The rearrangement uses TRBV7-3 and TRBJ1-2, with D possibly matching TRBD1 (6 bases). This CDR3 reads CASSLVFTEGGYGYTF. As DNA, the CDR3 is TGTGCCAGCAGCTTAGTCTTCACAGAGGGGGGCTATGGCTACACCTTC.